The text below deals with one TCR beta chain. V lost 0 bases, J lost 3 bases, and 9 bases lay in between. Germline V gene lookup returns CDR1 SGDLS and CDR2 YYNGEE. This CDR3 has 14 residues. The data stem from a study of technical replicates of blood from several donors. This table comes from immunoSEQ multiplex PCR, and its TCRdb copy is limited to in-frame clones, with some not included. The table has fewer than 80,000 clones, roughly 91% seen once; the top ten hold roughly 4.9%. The rearrangement uses TRBV9 and TRBJ2-5, with D possibly TRBD2 on 6 matching bases. This clonotype was obtained from a human donor in good health. Some clones in this sample may be carry-over from other donors' samples. Sequencing was done on a sample of PBMCs. CDR3 in amino acids: CASSVDGGKETQYF. In DNA form, the CDR3 reads TGTGCCAGCAGCGTAGATGGGGGGAAAGAGACCCAGTACTTC.